The 19 T cell receptor beta chains below were found in one sample sequenced in a study of T cell responses to AZD1222 COVID-19 vaccine. Profiled with immunoSEQ multiplex PCR; TCRdb holds only in-frame clones, not every one. The table includes 100,000 to 110,000 clones, just under 90% detected once. Sequencing was performed on peripheral blood, taken on day 0 of AZD1222 vaccination. The source of these receptors is an adult in good health.

This CDR3 is CASRQGAHTGELFF. The CDR3 coding sequence is TGTGCCAGCAGACAGGGGGCGCACACCGGGGAGCTGTTTTTT. J is TRBJ2-2 and V is TRBV12-1; the table's D call, TRBD1, has no DNA check behind it. TRBV12-1 is classified as a pseudogene. The CDR3 contains 14 residues.

This clone was detected once. The chain links TRBV6-5 to TRBJ2-1, with 8 positions matching TRBD1. Germline CDR1 and CDR2: MNHEY and SVGAGI. The V gene end was trimmed by 4 bases and the J gene end by 1 base; junction bases not matched to a gene: 3. CDR3 length equals 15 residues. The CDR3: CASSSRQGSYNEQFF. The CDR3 DNA reads TGTGCCAGCAGTTCTCGACAGGGGTCCTACAATGAGCAGTTCTTC.

The genes are TRBV11-2 and TRBJ2-7; TRBD2 agrees at 8 bases. V was clipped by 1 base and J by 3 bases; unmatched bases: 2. The CDR3 contains 14 residues. The V gene's germline CDR1 is SGHAT and CDR2 FQNNGV. The DNA of the CDR3 is TGTGCCAGCAGCTTAGCACTAGCGGACTACGAGCAGTACTTC. It is translated as CASSLALADYEQYF.

The genes are TRBV5-1 and TRBJ1-1; unclear D gene. Per germline, CDR1 SGHRS and CDR2 YFSETQ. The CDR3 totals 15 residues. V gave up 3 bases and J gave up 2 bases, with 14 bases separating them. Here the CDR3 DNA reads TGCGCCAGCAGCTGGGCCGCGGAGGGTAACACTGAAGCTTTCTTT. Translation: CASSWAAEGNTEAFF.

J is TRBJ2-6 and V is TRBV19; D unclear. Germline CDR1 LNHDA, CDR2 SQIVND (reference sequence). This CDR3 contains 15 residues. V lost 3 bases and J 0 bases, leaving 6 bases between the germline ends. CDR3 DNA: TGTGCCAGTAGTATCAAGGCCTCTGGGGCCAACGTCCTGACTTTC. Translation: CASSIKASGANVLTF.

The chain joins TRBV10-3 to TRBJ1-2; no clear D. CDR3 length equals 12 residues. V was clipped by 4 bases and J by 1 base, with 4 bases between them. Germline assignment: CDR1 ENHRY and CDR2 SYGVKD. CDR3 bases: TGTGCCATCAGTGTGGGTAACTATGGCTACACCTTC. Its protein is CAISVGNYGYTF.

The CDR3 loop is CASSFEINEQFF. The CDR3 region has the DNA TGTGCCAGCAGCTTCGAGATTAATGAGCAGTTCTTC. The chain links TRBV5-4 to TRBJ2-1; no firm D call. Germline V lookup: CDR1 SGHNT, CDR2 YYREEE (reference sequence). V lost 2 bases and J lost 7, with 7 bases in between. The CDR3 is 12 residues long. The complete variable domain, with remaining parts taken from reference TRBV5-4 and TRBJ2-1, reads ETGVTQSPTHLIKTRGQQVTLRCSSQSGHNTVSWYQQALGQGPQFIFQYYREEENGRGNFPPRFSGLQFPNYSSELNVNALELDDSALYLCASSFEINEQFFGPGTRLTVL.

The chain employs TRBV6-1 and TRBJ2-5; 8 bases align to TRBD2. Germline V gene data show CDR1 as MNHNS and CDR2 as SASEGT. The length of the CDR3 is 13 residues. V dropped 6 bases and J dropped 5; count of bases not matched to a gene: 5. CDR3 protein: CASSNREGETQYF. CDR3 nucleotides: TGTGCCAGCAGCAACCGGGAGGGCGAGACCCAGTACTTC.

The table lists this clone with a count of one. The chain has TRBV6-5 and TRBJ1-1; D ambiguous. Trimming stripped 3 bases from V and 11 bases from J, with 7 bases between. Germline loops: CDR1 MNHEY, CDR2 SVGAGI. The CDR3 contains 10 residues. The CDR3: CASSYEYAFF. The CDR3 region has the DNA TGTGCCAGCAGTTATGAGTACGCTTTCTTT.

This chain uses TRBV4-1 with TRBJ1-1; the D gene is possibly TRBD1 (5 bases). Germline lookup yields CDR1 MGHRA and CDR2 YSYEKL. The CDR3 spans 17 residues. Trimming pared 1 base from V and 2 bases from J, leaving 17 bases between. The CDR3 DNA sequence: TGCGCCAGCAGCCAAGGGAAGGGGACGGGTAGAAACACTGAAGCTTTCTTT. Translating gives CASSQGKGTGRNTEAFF.

The chain recombines TRBV10-3 with TRBJ2-3; D might be TRBD2 (5 bases). The CDR3 is 15 residues long. V gave up 0 bases and J gave up 1 base, with 8 bases separating them. The V gene's germline CDR1 is ENHRY and CDR2 SYGVKD. CDR3 amino acids: CAISESPGGTDTQYF. The CDR3 DNA is TGTGCCATCAGTGAGTCACCCGGGGGCACAGATACGCAGTATTTT.

The chain is built from TRBV4-1 and TRBJ2-2; 8 bases agree with TRBD1. With 1 base clipped from V and 6 bases from J, the junction kept 4 bases outside the gene matches. The CDR3 is 15 amino acids. Germline assignment: CDR1 MGHRA and CDR2 YSYEKL. CDR3 coding DNA: TGCGCCAGCAGCCAAGGGCAGGGGGCTGCCGGGGAGCTGTTTTTT. It encodes CASSQGQGAAGELFF.

This rearrangement joins TRBV25-1 to TRBJ2-1; the match to TRBD1 covers 9 bases. CDR3 length: 17 residues. The V gene end was trimmed by 6 bases and the J gene end by 5 bases; junction bases not matched to a gene: 14. Looked up from germline, CDR1 is MGHDK and CDR2 is SYGVNS. The CDR3, as DNA: TGTGCCAGCAGCTCCACCTCCTTCGGGACAGGGAACAATGAGCAGTTCTTC. Its protein is CASSSTSFGTGNNEQFF.

Details on this clone: The sample carries other DNA sequences with the same CDR3. V and J are TRBV5-1 and TRBJ2-1; 10 bases agree with TRBD2. The CDR3 is made up of 15 amino acids. Germline assignment: CDR1 SGHRS and CDR2 YFSETQ. The junction had 1 base not matched to a gene; V was cut back by 0 bases and J by 4 bases. The CDR3 nucleotides are TGCGCCAGCAGCTTGGTAGCGGGGGGATACAATGAGCAGTTCTTC. Translating gives CASSLVAGGYNEQFF.

The CDR3 DNA follows: TGTGCCAGCAGCTTGTACGCGGATTCCTACGAGCAGTACTTC. Its translation is CASSLYADSYEQYF. V gene TRBV5-4 combines with J gene TRBJ2-7; unclear D gene. The germline V gene encodes CDR1 SGHNT and CDR2 YYREEE (reference sequence). With 1 base removed from V and 1 base from J, the gap between germline ends came to 9 bases. The CDR3 loop spans 14 amino acids.

This clone was seen more than once but under ten times. The chain recombines TRBV6-5 with TRBJ1-1; D is perhaps TRBD1 (5 bases). The CDR3 is 14 residues long. CDR1 and CDR2 (germline): MNHEY, SVGAGI. Trimming removed 6 bases at V and 5 bases at J, with 16 bases between. The CDR3 DNA follows: TGTGCCAGCAGATCCAGGGTCTCCGGGACTGAAGCTTTCTTT. Amino acids: CASRSRVSGTEAFF.

CDR3 loop: CASGLVGEETQYF. CDR3 sequence (DNA): TGTGCTAGTGGTTTGGTCGGGGAGGAGACCCAGTACTTC. The rearrangement uses TRBV12-5 and TRBJ2-5; tentative D call: TRBD2 (5 bases). This CDR3 is 13 amino acids long. Germline V lookup: CDR1 LGHNT, CDR2 FRNRAP. V was shortened by 0 bases and J by 5 bases, with 7 bases between the two germline ends.

This clone was seen only once. The chain couples TRBV6-1 to TRBJ2-5; tentative D call: TRBD2 (5 bases). V was shortened by 0 bases and J by 7 bases, with 15 bases between the two germline ends. Germline V gene sequence: CDR1 MNHNS, CDR2 SASEGT. The CDR3 loop spans 15 amino acids. The CDR3 DNA reads TGTGCCAGCAGTGAAGCCGCAGAGCGGCTGGGGACCCAGTACTTC. This encodes CASSEAAERLGTQYF.

The rearrangement uses TRBV5-6 and TRBJ2-1; the D gene could be TRBD1 or TRBD2 (5 bases each). Germline V gene lookup returns CDR1 SGHDT and CDR2 YYEEEE. CDR3 length: 16 amino acids. Trimming took 0 bases from V and 0 from J, leaving 10 bases between them. CDR3 in amino acids: CASSLGGISSYNEQFF. The CDR3 coding sequence is TGTGCCAGCAGCTTGGGGGGGATAAGCTCCTACAATGAGCAGTTCTTC.